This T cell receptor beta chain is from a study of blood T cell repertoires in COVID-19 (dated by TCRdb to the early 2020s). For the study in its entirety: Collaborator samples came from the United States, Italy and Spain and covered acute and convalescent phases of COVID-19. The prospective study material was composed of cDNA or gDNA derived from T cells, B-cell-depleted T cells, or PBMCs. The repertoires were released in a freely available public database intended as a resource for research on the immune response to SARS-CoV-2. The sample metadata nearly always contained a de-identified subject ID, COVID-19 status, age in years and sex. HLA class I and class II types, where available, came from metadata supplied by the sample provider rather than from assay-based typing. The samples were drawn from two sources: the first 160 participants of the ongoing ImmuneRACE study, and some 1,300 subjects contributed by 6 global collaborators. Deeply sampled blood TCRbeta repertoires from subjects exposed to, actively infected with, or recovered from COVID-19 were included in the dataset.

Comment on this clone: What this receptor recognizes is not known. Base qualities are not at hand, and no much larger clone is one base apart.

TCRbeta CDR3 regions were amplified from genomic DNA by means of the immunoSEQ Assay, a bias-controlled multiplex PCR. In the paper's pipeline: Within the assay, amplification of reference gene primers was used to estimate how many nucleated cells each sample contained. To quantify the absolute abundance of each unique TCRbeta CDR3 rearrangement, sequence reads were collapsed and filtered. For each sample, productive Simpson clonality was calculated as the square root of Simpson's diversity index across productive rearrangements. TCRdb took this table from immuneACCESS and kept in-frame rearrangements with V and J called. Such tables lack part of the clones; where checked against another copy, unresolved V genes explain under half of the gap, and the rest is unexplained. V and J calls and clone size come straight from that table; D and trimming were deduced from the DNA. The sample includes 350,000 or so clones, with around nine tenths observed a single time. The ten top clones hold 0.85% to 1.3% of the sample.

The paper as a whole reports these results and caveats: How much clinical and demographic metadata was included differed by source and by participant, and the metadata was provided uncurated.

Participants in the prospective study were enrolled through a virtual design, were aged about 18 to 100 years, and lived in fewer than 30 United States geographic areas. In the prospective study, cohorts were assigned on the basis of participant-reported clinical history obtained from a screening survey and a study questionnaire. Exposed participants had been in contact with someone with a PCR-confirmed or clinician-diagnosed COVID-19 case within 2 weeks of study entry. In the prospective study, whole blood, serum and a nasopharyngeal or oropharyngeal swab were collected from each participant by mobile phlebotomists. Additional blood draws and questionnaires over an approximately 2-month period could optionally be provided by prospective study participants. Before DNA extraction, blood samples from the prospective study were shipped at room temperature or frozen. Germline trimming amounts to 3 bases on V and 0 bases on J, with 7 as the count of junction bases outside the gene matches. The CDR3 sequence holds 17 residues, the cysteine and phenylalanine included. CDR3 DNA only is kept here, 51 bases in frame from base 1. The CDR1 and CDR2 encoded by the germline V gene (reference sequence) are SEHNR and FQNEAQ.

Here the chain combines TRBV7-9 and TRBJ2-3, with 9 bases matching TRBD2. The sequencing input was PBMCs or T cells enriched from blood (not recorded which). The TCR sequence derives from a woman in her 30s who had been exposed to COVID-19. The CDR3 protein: CASSLILAGGSTDTQYF. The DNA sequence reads TGTGCCAGCAGCTTGATTCTGGCGGGAGGGAGCACAGATACGCAGTATTTT.